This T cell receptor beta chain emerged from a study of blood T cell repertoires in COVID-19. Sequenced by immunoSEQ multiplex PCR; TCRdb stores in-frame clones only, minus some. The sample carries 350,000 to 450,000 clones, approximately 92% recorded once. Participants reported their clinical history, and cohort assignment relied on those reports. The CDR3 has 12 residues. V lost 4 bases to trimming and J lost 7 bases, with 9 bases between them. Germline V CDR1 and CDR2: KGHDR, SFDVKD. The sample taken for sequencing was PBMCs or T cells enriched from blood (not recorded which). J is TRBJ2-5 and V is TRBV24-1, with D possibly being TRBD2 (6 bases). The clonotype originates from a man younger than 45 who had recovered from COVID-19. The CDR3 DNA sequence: TGTGCCACCAGTGAGGGGGGTGGGACCCAGTACTTC. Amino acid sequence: CATSEGGGTQYF.